Below are 23 T cell receptor beta chains sequenced from a single sample in a study of T-cell reconstitution after alpha-beta-depleted transplantation in children. TCRbeta library preparation incorporated unique molecular identifiers. TCRdb reprocessed the PCR reads via MiXCR and lists one record per CDR3 protein. Here the sample spans about 610,000 distinct CDR3 sequences, 10% being singletons. Specimen: PBMCs from the stem cell graft donor, collected from the stem cell graft. These receptors all come from a human donor who donated a stem cell graft to a child with acute myeloid leukemia.

This clonotype was counted at least ten times. J is TRBJ1-5 and V is TRBV2; D is undetermined. The germline V gene encodes CDR1 SNHLY and CDR2 FYNNEI. The CDR3 is 14 residues long. Trimming left V 5 bases short and J 0 bases short, with 8 bases between. The CDR3 DNA is TGTGCCAGCAGTCGGACCGATAGCAATCAGCCCCAGCATTTT. It yields the protein CASSRTDSNQPQHF.

The chain combines TRBV7-2 with TRBJ2-7; D not certain. This CDR3 contains 13 residues. The germline CDR1 and CDR2 sequences are SGHTA and FQGNSA. Trimming left V 11 bases short and J 4 bases short, with 18 bases between. The CDR3 reads CAVRTNPLYEQYF. The CDR3 nucleotides read TGTGCCGTCCGGACCAACCCTCTTTACGAGCAGTACTTC. The full variable domain, in which reference TRBV7-2 and TRBJ2-7 provide the parts outside the CDR3, is GAGVSQSPSNKVTEKGKDVELRCDPISGHTALYWYRQSLGQGLEFLIYFQGNSAPDKSGLPSDRFSAERTGGSVSTLTIQRTQQEDSAVYLCAVRTNPLYEQYFGPGTRLTVT.

This clonotype was recorded at least ten times. The V and J genes are TRBV20-1 and TRBJ2-1, with 13 bases that match TRBD2. This CDR3 contains 17 residues. Germline assignment: CDR1 DFQATT and CDR2 SNEGSKA (reference sequence). The ends lost 5 bases at V and 4 bases at J; junction bases unmatched: 11. The CDR3 bases are TGCAGTGCTCCGGGACTAGCGGGACCGGAAGGGTACAATGAGCAGTTCTTC. Translation gives CSAPGLAGPEGYNEQFF.

The V gene is TRBV14, the J gene TRBJ2-5, with no clear D. The germline gives CDR1 SGHDN, CDR2 FVKESK. The V and J ends lost 1 base and 5 bases respectively, with 11 bases between them. The CDR3 consists of 14 residues. CDR3 DNA: TGTGCCAGCAGCCAAGTGATGGCCGGGGAGACCCAGTACTTC. Translating gives CASSQVMAGETQYF.

Many counts were recorded for this clonotype. This rearrangement joins TRBV7-2 to TRBJ2-3, with D possibly TRBD1 on 5 matching bases. This CDR3 spans 15 amino acids. Trimming stripped 1 base from V and 2 bases from J, with 10 bases between. In germline, CDR1 is SGHTA, CDR2 FQGNSA. In DNA, the CDR3 is TGTGCCAGCAGCTTAGAATCCAGGGACACAGATACGCAGTATTTT. It yields the protein CASSLESRDTDTQYF.

The sample holds a few counts of this clonotype. The chain recombines TRBV12-3 or TRBV12-4 with TRBJ2-4; 7 bases agree with TRBD1. After removal of 7 bases from V and 0 bases from J, the junction contained 6 bases not matched to a gene. The length of the CDR3 is 15 residues. The CDR3 DNA is TGTGCCAGCACCAACAGGGGTCAAGCCAAAAACATTCAGTACTTC. This encodes CASTNRGQAKNIQYF.

The CDR3 is CASSQTRANYGYTF. CDR3 nucleotide sequence: TGCGCCAGCAGCCAAACCAGGGCTAACTATGGCTACACCTTC. The chain recombines TRBV4-3 with TRBJ1-2, with a possible D match to TRBD1 (5 bases). The V gene's germline CDR1 is LGHNA and CDR2 YSLEER. The CDR3 covers 14 residues. V dropped 2 bases and J dropped 0 bases, with 7 bases sitting between them.

This clonotype has at least ten counts. CDR3: CASSVVHSYEQYF. Here the CDR3 DNA reads TGTGCCAGCAGCGTTGTTCACTCCTACGAGCAGTACTTC. The rearrangement uses TRBV6-2 or TRBV6-3 and TRBJ2-7; no definite D call. Per germline, CDR1 MNHEY and CDR2 SVGEGT. The CDR3 covers 13 residues. Trimming removed 6 bases from V and 0 bases from J, with 9 bases in between.

This clonotype was seen a handful of times. V usage is TRBV7-2 and J usage is TRBJ2-3, with 12 bases lining up with TRBD2. J was trimmed by 4 bases and V by 3 bases; bases with no gene match: 8. The CDR3 is made up of 17 amino acids. Germline assignment: CDR1 SGHTA and CDR2 FQGNSA. CDR3 nucleotide sequence: TGTGCCAGCAGCTTCCAGCCTAGCGGGAGGGGTGCAGATACGCAGTATTTT. Residues: CASSFQPSGRGADTQYF. Full variable domain (outside the CDR3, taken from reference TRBV7-2 and TRBJ2-3): GAGVSQSPSNKVTEKGKDVELRCDPISGHTALYWYRQSLGQGLEFLIYFQGNSAPDKSGLPSDRFSAERTGGSVSTLTIQRTQQEDSAVYLCASSFQPSGRGADTQYFGPGTRLTVL.

This chain uses TRBV11-2 with TRBJ1-6, with D possibly TRBD1 on 5 matching bases. The germline V and J ends were trimmed by 5 bases and 5 bases, with 13 bases remaining between them. Germline V gene data show CDR1 as SGHAT and CDR2 as FQNNGV. CDR3 length equals 15 residues. The CDR3 bases are TGTGCCAGCAGCAGGGTGTGGGGGGATAATTCACCCCTCCACTTT. Amino acid sequence: CASSRVWGDNSPLHF.

The V and J genes are TRBV7-9 and TRBJ2-1, with 8 nucleotides matching TRBD2. CDR3 length: 16 amino acids. V was pared by 5 bases and J by 2 bases, with 8 bases of the junction left unmatched. The V gene's germline CDR1 is SEHNR and CDR2 FQNEAQ (reference sequence). CDR3 nucleotides: TGTGCCAGCAGCATTCTAAGCGGGAGTCCCTACAATGAGCAGTTCTTC. Amino acids: CASSILSGSPYNEQFF.

The rearrangement links TRBV20-1 to TRBJ1-3; 8 positions match TRBD1. This CDR3 comprises 14 residues. The V and J ends lost 0 bases and 5 bases, in that order; junction bases with no gene match: 3. Germline CDR1 DFQATT, CDR2 SNEGSKA (reference sequence). Here the CDR3 reads CSARDAGGRNTIYF. In nucleotides, the CDR3 is TGCAGTGCTAGAGATGCAGGGGGCCGAAACACCATATATTTT.

In DNA form, the CDR3 reads TGTGCCAGCAGCTTGGCCAGGGGCCACATTCAGTACTTC. It translates to CASSLARGHIQYF. This chain uses TRBV5-6 with TRBJ2-4; D may be TRBD1 (6 bases). Germline lookup yields CDR1 SGHDT and CDR2 YYEEEE. V was clipped by 0 bases and J by 8 bases, with 9 bases between them. The CDR3 covers 13 residues. The whole variable domain, remainder taken from reference TRBV5-6 and TRBJ2-4, is DAGVTQSPTHLIKTRGQQVTLRCSPKSGHDTVSWYQQALGQGPQFIFQYYEEEERQRGNFPDRFSGHQFPNYSSELNVNALLLGDSALYLCASSLARGHIQYFGAGTRLSVL.

The chain is built from TRBV6-2 or TRBV6-3 and TRBJ1-1; the D gene is possibly TRBD1 (6 bases). The CDR3 spans 11 residues. V was shortened by 5 bases and J by 12 bases, with 13 bases between the two germline ends. Per germline, CDR1 MNHEY and CDR2 SVGEGT. In nucleotides, the CDR3 is TGTGCCAGCAGTCGGACAGTAAAGACTTTCTTT. Its protein is CASSRTVKTFF.

The chain joins TRBV20-1 to TRBJ2-3; D might be TRBD2 (5 bases). The germline gives CDR1 DFQATT, CDR2 SNEGSKA (reference sequence). The CDR3 runs to 12 residues. Trimming took 3 bases from V and 5 from J, leaving 9 bases between them. The CDR3 is CSARRVQDTQYF. The CDR3 region has the DNA TGCAGTGCTAGGAGGGTGCAAGATACGCAGTATTTT.

A few counts support this clonotype. This chain joins TRBV12-3 or TRBV12-4 and TRBJ1-2; 10 nucleotides line up with TRBD1. This CDR3 is 12 amino acids long. V trimming: 6 bases; J trimming: 8 bases; junction bases outside the gene matches: 3. The CDR3 here is CASRLTGGGYTF. The CDR3 region has the DNA TGTGCCAGCAGATTGACAGGGGGCGGCTACACCTTC.

This clonotype appeared a few times. The chain employs TRBV30 and TRBJ1-1; D gene uncertain. Per germline, CDR1 GTSNPN and CDR2 SVGIG (reference sequence). Trimming left V 1 base short and J 5 bases short, with 11 bases between. The CDR3 totals 13 residues. The CDR3 is CAWSGRQSTEAFF. In nucleotides, the CDR3 is TGTGCCTGGAGTGGACGCCAGTCAACTGAAGCTTTCTTT.

The chain recombines TRBV7-3 with TRBJ2-5; 14 bases match TRBD2. CDR3 length equals 17 residues. V shed 5 bases and J 5 bases; nucleotides not matched to a gene: 10. Germline V gene data show CDR1 as SGHTA and CDR2 as FQGTGA. For the CDR3, the DNA is TGTGCCAGCAGCCCGGGGACTAGCGGGAGTTCGGGGGAGACCCAGTACTTC. Amino acids: CASSPGTSGSSGETQYF.

This clonotype was seen a few times. The CDR3 bases are TGTGCCAGCAGGGACGCGTGGAACACCGGGGAGCTGTTTTTT. Its translation: CASRDAWNTGELFF. The V gene is TRBV7-9, the J gene TRBJ2-2; D unresolved. The V gene lost 6 bases and the J gene lost 1 base, with 9 bases spanning the gap. The CDR3 has 14 amino acids. Germline assignment: CDR1 SEHNR and CDR2 FQNEAQ (reference sequence). Supplemented by reference TRBV7-9 and TRBJ2-2, the full variable domain reads DTGVSQNPRHKITKRGQNVTFRCDPISEHNRLYWYRQTLGQGPEFLTYFQNEAQLEKSRLLSDRFSAERPKGSFSTLEIQRTEQGDSAMYLCASRDAWNTGELFFGEGSRLTVL.

This clonotype was seen ten or more times. This chain joins TRBV6-2 or TRBV6-3 and TRBJ2-7; D perhaps matches TRBD2 (5 bases). This CDR3 spans 12 amino acids. Germline CDR1 and CDR2: MNHEY and SVGEGT. V was shortened by 5 bases and J by 5 bases, with 10 bases between the two germline ends. The CDR3 nucleotides are TGTGCCAGCAGTACCGGACTGAACGAGCAGTACTTC. This encodes CASSTGLNEQYF.

This clonotype was counted a few times. The chain carries TRBV28 and TRBJ2-7, with D perhaps matching TRBD2 (5 bases). V was trimmed by 8 bases and J by 2 bases, leaving 16 bases between them. This CDR3 is built from 14 residues. The germline gives CDR1 MDHEN, CDR2 SYDVKM. Written as DNA, the CDR3 is TGTGCCAGCTTTTCCGGCGGGTCAACCTACGAGCAGTACTTC. It yields the protein CASFSGGSTYEQYF.

This clonotype was observed a few times. The rearrangement links TRBV12-3 or TRBV12-4 to TRBJ1-5, with D tentatively TRBD1 (6 bases). This CDR3 region has 13 residues. V lost 6 bases, J lost 7 bases, and 13 bases lay in between. The CDR3 sequence: CASSQGIEQPQHF. In nucleotides, the CDR3 is TGTGCCAGCAGCCAGGGGATCGAGCAGCCCCAGCATTTT.

This clonotype turned up a few times. The J gene is TRBJ1-1, the V gene TRBV5-1; D not certain. Trimming took off 0 bases at V and 0 bases at J, with 15 bases between the two ends. The CDR3 is 17 residues long. Germline lookup yields CDR1 SGHRS and CDR2 YFSETQ. This chain's CDR3 is CASSLARSGNLNTEAFF. CDR3 coding DNA: TGCGCCAGCAGCTTGGCTAGGTCGGGCAATCTGAACACTGAAGCTTTCTTT.